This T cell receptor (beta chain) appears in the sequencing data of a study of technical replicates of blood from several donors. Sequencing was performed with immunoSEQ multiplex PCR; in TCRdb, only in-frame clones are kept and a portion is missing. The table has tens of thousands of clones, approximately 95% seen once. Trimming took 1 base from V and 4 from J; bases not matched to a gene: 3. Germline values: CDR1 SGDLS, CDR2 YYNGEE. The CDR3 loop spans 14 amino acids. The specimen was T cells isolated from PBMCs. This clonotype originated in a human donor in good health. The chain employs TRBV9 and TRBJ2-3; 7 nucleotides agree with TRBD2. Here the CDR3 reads CASSVLLAADTQYF. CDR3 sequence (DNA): TGTGCCAGCAGCGTACTGCTAGCGGCAGATACGCAGTATTTT.